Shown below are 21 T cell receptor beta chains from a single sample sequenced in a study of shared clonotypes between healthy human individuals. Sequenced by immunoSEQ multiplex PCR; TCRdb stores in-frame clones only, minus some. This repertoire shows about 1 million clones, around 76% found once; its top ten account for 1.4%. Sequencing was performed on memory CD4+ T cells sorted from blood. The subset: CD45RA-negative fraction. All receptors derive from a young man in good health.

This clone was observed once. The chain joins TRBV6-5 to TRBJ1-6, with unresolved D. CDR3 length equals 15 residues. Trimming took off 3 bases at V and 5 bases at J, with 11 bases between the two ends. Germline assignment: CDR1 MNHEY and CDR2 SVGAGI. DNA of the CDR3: TGTGCCAGCAGTTATGATGCTCTAAATAATTCACCCCTCCACTTT. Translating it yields CASSYDALNNSPLHF.

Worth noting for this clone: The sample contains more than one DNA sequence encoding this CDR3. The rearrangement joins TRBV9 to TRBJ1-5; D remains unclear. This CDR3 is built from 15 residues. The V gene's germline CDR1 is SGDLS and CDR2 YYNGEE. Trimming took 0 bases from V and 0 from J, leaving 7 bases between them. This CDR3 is CASSVGGNSNQPQHF. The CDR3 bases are TGTGCCAGCAGCGTAGGCGGTAATAGCAATCAGCCCCAGCATTTT.

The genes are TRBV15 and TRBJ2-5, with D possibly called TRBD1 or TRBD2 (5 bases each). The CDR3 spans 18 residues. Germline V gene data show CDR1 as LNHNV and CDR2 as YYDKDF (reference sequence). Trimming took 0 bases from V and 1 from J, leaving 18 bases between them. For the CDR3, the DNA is TGTGCCACCAGCAGAGATCTAGGGAAACCGGGACCCCAAGAGACCCAGTACTTC. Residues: CATSRDLGKPGPQETQYF.

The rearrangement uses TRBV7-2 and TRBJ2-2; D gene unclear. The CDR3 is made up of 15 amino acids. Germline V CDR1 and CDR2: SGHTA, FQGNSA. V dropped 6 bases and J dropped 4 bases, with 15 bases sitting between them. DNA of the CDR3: TGTGCCAGCAGTCCCCCCTCAGGAGCCACCGGGGAGCTGTTTTTT. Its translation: CASSPPSGATGELFF.

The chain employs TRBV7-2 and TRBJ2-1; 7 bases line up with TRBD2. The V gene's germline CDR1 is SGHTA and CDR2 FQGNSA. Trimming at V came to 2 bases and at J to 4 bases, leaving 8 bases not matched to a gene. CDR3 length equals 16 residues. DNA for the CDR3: TGTGCCAGCAGCTTAACTCGGGAGGTCCCATACAATGAGCAGTTCTTC. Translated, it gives CASSLTREVPYNEQFF.

The CDR3 protein is CASSIPGQAVELFF. CDR3 bases: TGTGCCAGTAGTATCCCCGGACAAGCCGTGGAACTGTTTTTT. The chain couples TRBV19 to TRBJ1-4; a weak D match, TRBD1 (5 bases). Per germline, CDR1 LNHDA and CDR2 SQIVND (reference sequence). V was cut by 3 bases and J by 12 bases, with 17 bases left in between. The CDR3 is 14 amino acids.

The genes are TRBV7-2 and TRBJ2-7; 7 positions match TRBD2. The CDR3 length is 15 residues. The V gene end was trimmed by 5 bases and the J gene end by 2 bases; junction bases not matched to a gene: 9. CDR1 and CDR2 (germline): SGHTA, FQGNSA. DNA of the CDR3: TGTGCCAGCAGCCCCCAGCGGGGTTATACCTACGAGCAGTACTTC. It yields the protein CASSPQRGYTYEQYF.

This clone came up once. The CDR3 coding sequence is TGTGCCAGTAGTACGGCCCCTCTAGCGGGAGGCTCCTACAATGAGCAGTTCTTC. Amino acid sequence: CASSTAPLAGGSYNEQFF. The J gene is TRBJ2-1, the V gene TRBV19, with 11 bases that match TRBD2. The trim removed 4 bases at V and 0 bases at J, leaving 8 bases unmatched. The V gene's germline CDR1 is LNHDA and CDR2 SQIVND (reference sequence). CDR3 length: 18 amino acids.

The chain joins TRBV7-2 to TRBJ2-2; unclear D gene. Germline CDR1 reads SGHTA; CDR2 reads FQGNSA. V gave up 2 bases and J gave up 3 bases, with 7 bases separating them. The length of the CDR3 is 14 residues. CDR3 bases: TGTGCCAGCAGCTTACAGGCTCACACCGGGGAGCTGTTTTTT. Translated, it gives CASSLQAHTGELFF.

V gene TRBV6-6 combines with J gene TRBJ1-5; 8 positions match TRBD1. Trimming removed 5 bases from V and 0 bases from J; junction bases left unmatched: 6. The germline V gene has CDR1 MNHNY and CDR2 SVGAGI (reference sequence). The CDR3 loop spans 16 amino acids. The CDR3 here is CASSPRQGASNQPQHF. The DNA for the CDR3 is TGTGCCAGCAGTCCTCGCCAGGGGGCTAGCAATCAGCCCCAGCATTTT.

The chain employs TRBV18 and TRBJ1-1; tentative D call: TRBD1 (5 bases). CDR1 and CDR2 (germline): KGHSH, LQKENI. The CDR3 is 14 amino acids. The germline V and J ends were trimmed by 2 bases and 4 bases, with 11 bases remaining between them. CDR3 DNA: TGTGCCAGCTCACCAGGGAAGAGGGGCACTGAAGCTTTCTTT. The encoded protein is CASSPGKRGTEAFF.

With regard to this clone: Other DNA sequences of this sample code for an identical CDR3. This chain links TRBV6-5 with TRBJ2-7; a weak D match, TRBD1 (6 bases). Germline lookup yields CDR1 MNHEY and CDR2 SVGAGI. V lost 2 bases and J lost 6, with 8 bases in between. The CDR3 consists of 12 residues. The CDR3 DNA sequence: TGTGCCAGCAGTTACCGAGGGGGCGAGCAGTACTTC. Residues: CASSYRGGEQYF.

The CDR3 reads CASTGTQGSNEKLFF. The CDR3 DNA sequence: TGTGCCAGTACAGGGACACAGGGCTCTAATGAAAAACTGTTTTTT. V usage is TRBV19 and J usage is TRBJ1-4, with D possibly being TRBD1 (6 bases). CDR1 and CDR2 from the germline V gene are LNHDA and SQIVND (reference sequence). V dropped 7 bases and J dropped 3 bases, with 15 bases sitting between them. This CDR3 region has 15 residues.

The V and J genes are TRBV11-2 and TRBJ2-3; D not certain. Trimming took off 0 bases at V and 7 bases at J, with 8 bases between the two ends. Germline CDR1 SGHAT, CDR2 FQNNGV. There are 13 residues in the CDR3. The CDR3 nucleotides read TGTGCCAGCAGCTTAGATCGACAAAATACGCAGTATTTT. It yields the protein CASSLDRQNTQYF. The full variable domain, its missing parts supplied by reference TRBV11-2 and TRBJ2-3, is EAGVAQSPRYKIIEKRQSVAFWCNPISGHATLYWYQQILGQGPKLLIQFQNNGVVDDSQLPKDRFSAERLKGVDSTLKIQPAKLEDSAVYLCASSLDRQNTQYFGPGTRLTVL.

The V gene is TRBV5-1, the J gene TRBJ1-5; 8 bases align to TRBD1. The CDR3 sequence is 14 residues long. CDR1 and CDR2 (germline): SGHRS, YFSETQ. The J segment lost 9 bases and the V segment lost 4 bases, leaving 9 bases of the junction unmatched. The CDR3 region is CASSPQGETTPQHF. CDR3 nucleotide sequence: TGCGCCAGCAGCCCACAGGGGGAGACTACGCCCCAGCATTTT.

This chain's CDR3 is CAISEQGDSETQYF. The CDR3, as DNA: TGTGCCATCAGTGAGCAGGGGGATTCTGAGACCCAGTACTTC. The V and J genes are TRBV10-3 and TRBJ2-5; 7 bases line up with TRBD1. CDR1 is ENHRY and CDR2 is SYGVKD in the germline V gene. CDR3 length: 14 residues. V shed 2 bases, J shed 5 bases, and the junction held 5 bases outside the gene matches.

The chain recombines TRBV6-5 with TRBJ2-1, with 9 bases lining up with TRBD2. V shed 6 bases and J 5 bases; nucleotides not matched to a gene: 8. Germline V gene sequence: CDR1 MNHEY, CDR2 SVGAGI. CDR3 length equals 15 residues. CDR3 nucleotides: TGTGCCAGCAGCCCCGGGACTAGCCCGAACAATGAGCAGTTCTTC. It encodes CASSPGTSPNNEQFF.

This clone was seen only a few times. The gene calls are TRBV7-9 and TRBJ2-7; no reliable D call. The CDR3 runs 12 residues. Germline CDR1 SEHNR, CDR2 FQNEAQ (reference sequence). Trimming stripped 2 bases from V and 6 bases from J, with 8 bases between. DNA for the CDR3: TGTGCCAGCAGCTTACAGGCGGTCGAGCAGTACTTC. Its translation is CASSLQAVEQYF.

CDR3 sequence: CASSLEHGGQETQYF. CDR3 sequence (DNA): TGTGCCAGCAGCTTAGAACACGGGGGCCAAGAGACCCAGTACTTC. The rearrangement uses TRBV7-9 and TRBJ2-5, with a weak D call TRBD2 (6 bases). Germline V CDR1 and CDR2: SEHNR, FQNEAQ (reference sequence). Between the trimmed V and J ends, which lost 1 base and 1 base, there was a span of 10 bases. This CDR3 has 15 residues.

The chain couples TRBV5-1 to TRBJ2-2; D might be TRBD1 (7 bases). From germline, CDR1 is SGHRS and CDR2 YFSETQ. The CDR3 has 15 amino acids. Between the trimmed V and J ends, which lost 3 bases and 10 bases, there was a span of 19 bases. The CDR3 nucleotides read TGCGCCAGCAGCTCCCCGGACAGGACTAATTCGGAGCTGTTTTTT. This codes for CASSSPDRTNSELFF.

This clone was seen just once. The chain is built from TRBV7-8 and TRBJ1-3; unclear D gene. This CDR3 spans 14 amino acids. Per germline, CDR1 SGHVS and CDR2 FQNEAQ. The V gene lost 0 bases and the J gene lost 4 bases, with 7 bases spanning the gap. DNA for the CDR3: TGTGCCAGCAGCTTAGCCGACCGAGGAAACACCATATATTTT. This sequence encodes CASSLADRGNTIYF.